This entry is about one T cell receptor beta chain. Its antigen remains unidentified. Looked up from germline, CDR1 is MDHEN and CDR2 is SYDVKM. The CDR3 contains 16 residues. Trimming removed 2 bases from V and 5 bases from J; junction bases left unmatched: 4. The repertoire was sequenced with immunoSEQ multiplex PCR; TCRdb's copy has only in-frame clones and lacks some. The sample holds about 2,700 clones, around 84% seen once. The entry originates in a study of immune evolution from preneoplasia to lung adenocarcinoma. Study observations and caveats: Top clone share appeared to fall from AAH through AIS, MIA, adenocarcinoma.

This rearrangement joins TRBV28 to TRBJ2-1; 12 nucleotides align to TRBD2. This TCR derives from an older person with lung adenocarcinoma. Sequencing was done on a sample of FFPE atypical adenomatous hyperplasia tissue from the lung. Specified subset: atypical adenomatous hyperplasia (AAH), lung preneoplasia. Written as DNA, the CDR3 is TGTGCCAGCAGTTTACTAGCGGGAGGGGGTCACAATGAGCAGTTCTTC. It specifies CASSLLAGGGHNEQFF.